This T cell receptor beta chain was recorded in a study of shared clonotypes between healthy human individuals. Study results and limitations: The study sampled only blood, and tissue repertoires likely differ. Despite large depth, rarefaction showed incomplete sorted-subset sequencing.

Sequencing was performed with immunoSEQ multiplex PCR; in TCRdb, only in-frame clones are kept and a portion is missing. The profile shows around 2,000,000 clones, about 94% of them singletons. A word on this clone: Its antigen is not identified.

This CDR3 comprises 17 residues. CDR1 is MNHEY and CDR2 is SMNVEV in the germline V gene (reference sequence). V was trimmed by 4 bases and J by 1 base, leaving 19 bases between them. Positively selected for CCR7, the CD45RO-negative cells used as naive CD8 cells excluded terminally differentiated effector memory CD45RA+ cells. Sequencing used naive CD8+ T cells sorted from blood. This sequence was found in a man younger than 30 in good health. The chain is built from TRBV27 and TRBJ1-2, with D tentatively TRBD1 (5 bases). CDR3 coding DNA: TGTGCCAGCAGTTCCTCGGGGCTCCTAGGAGGTAACTATGGCTACACCTTC. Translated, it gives CASSSSGLLGGNYGYTF.